These 31 T cell receptor beta chains came from one sample sequenced in a study of cytomegalovirus exposure and HLA in healthy donors. Assay: immunoSEQ multiplex PCR; the TCRdb copy retains only in-frame clones and omits some. Altogether 150,000 to 200,000 clones are present, approximately 87% being singletons, with the ten largest covering approximately 5%. The sequencing sample was made of PBMCs. The receptors were sampled from a woman between 25 and 40 years old in good health and CMV-seronegative.

The chain uses TRBV18 and TRBJ2-3; 10 bases are shared with TRBD2. J was trimmed by 0 bases and V by 0 bases; bases with no gene match: 3. The germline gives CDR1 KGHSH, CDR2 LQKENI. The CDR3 covers 17 residues. The CDR3 spells CASSPPASGGSTDTQYF. The CDR3 nucleotides are TGTGCCAGCTCACCACCGGCTAGCGGGGGCAGCACAGATACGCAGTATTTT.

This chain joins TRBV6-5 and TRBJ2-7; D is unclear. The CDR3 runs to 15 residues. The germline gives CDR1 MNHEY, CDR2 SVGAGI. V lost 0 bases to trimming and J lost 2 bases, with 11 bases between them. Written as DNA, the CDR3 is TGTGCCAGCAGTTACTCCGCGACACCTACCTACGAGCAGTACTTC. Translation gives CASSYSATPTYEQYF.

This rearrangement joins TRBV10-1 to TRBJ1-5, with TRBD1 matching over 7 bases. Germline trimming cut 5 bases from V and 2 bases from J; bases unmatched to any gene: 12. The CDR3 has 17 amino acids. Per germline, CDR1 WNHNN and CDR2 SYGVQD (reference sequence). CDR3 sequence: CASSIQGELSGNQPQHF. The CDR3 nucleotides read TGCGCCAGCAGTATCCAGGGGGAGCTCTCGGGCAATCAGCCCCAGCATTTT.

The chain links TRBV4-2 to TRBJ1-1; D uncertain. V lost 5 bases, J lost 4 bases, and 11 bases lay in between. The germline V gene has CDR1 LGHNA and CDR2 YNFKEQ. The CDR3 has 13 amino acids. Here the CDR3 DNA reads TGTGCCAGCAGCTCGTACGATGGCACTGAAGCTTTCTTT. Protein: CASSSYDGTEAFF.

The rearrangement joins TRBV18 to TRBJ1-1, with unresolved D. Trimming pared 4 bases from V and 3 bases from J, leaving 9 bases between. CDR1 KGHSH and CDR2 LQKENI come from the germline V gene. The CDR3 has 13 residues. CDR3 DNA: TGTGCCAGCTCACTCGCAAGGGACACTGAAGCTTTCTTT. Translating it yields CASSLARDTEAFF.

The rearrangement joins TRBV5-6 to TRBJ1-1; D is unresolved. Between the trimmed V and J ends, which lost 1 base and 5 bases, there was a span of 12 bases. Germline V gene sequence: CDR1 SGHDT, CDR2 YYEEEE. This CDR3 is 14 amino acids long. For the CDR3, the DNA is TGTGCCAGCAGCTTGTCCGGGTTGTGGACTGAAGCTTTCTTT. As protein: CASSLSGLWTEAFF.

The genes are TRBV27 and TRBJ2-2, with 7 bases that match TRBD1. Germline V lookup: CDR1 MNHEY, CDR2 SMNVEV (reference sequence). The V and J ends lost 8 bases and 6 bases, in that order; junction bases with no gene match: 9. The CDR3 length is 14 residues. The CDR3 reads CASSRPGGSGELFF. For the CDR3, the DNA is TGTGCCAGCTCACGGCCAGGGGGTTCCGGGGAGCTGTTTTTT.

This chain uses TRBV7-8 with TRBJ2-7, with 12 positions matching TRBD1. Trimming cost V 5 bases and J 5 bases; bases outside gene matches: 4. The CDR3 has 14 residues. Germline V gives CDR1 SGHVS, CDR2 FQNEAQ. The DNA for the CDR3 is TGTGCCAGCAGCCCCGGGACAGGGGGCGACGAGCAGTACTTC. It codes for CASSPGTGGDEQYF.

This clone was detected only once. The gene calls are TRBV5-1 and TRBJ2-7, with TRBD2 identical over 7 bases. V trimming: 4 bases; J trimming: 5 bases; junction bases outside the gene matches: 12. The CDR3 is made up of 15 amino acids. Germline V gene sequence: CDR1 SGHRS, CDR2 YFSETQ. This CDR3 reads CASSPAAGTIHEQYF. For the CDR3, the DNA is TGCGCCAGCAGCCCCGCCGCCGGGACTATTCACGAGCAGTACTTC. Using reference TRBV5-1 and TRBJ2-7 for the parts outside the CDR3, the full variable domain is KAGVTQTPRYLIKTRGQQVTLSCSPISGHRSVSWYQQTPGQGLQFLFEYFSETQRNKGNFPGRFSGRQFSNSRSEMNVSTLELGDSALYLCASSPAAGTIHEQYFGPGTRLTVT.

CDR3 bases: TGCAGCGTTACCGGGACAGGGGTGCGGGGATCCACAGATACGCAGTATTTT. Its protein is CSVTGTGVRGSTDTQYF. This chain links TRBV29-1 with TRBJ2-3; 10 nucleotides agree with TRBD1. V lost 5 bases to trimming and J lost 2 bases; unmatched junction nucleotides: 13. The length of the CDR3 is 17 residues. Per the germline V gene, CDR1 is SQVTM and CDR2 is ANQGSEA.

This clone was counted a few times. In DNA form, the CDR3 reads TGTGCCAGCAGTGACGGGACCTCTAGCACAGATACGCAGTATTTT. This sequence encodes CASSDGTSSTDTQYF. The chain combines TRBV6-4 with TRBJ2-3; the D gene could be TRBD1 or TRBD2 (5 bases each). The germline gives CDR1 MRHNA, CDR2 SNTAGT. V dropped 2 bases and J dropped 0 bases, with 9 bases sitting between them. The length of the CDR3 is 15 residues.

This clone was counted once. This rearrangement joins TRBV7-2 to TRBJ1-1; D may be TRBD1 (6 bases). Germline V gene sequence: CDR1 SGHTA, CDR2 FQGNSA. The V and J ends lost 1 base and 6 bases respectively, with 18 bases between them. This CDR3 spans 16 amino acids. CDR3 protein: CASSLVAGHIPAEAFF. The CDR3 nucleotides read TGTGCCAGCAGCTTAGTAGCGGGACACATTCCGGCTGAAGCTTTCTTT.

The chain is built from TRBV18 and TRBJ1-1; unclear D gene. The germline CDR1 and CDR2 sequences are KGHSH and LQKENI. This CDR3 spans 12 amino acids. V was pared by 5 bases and J by 8 bases, with 12 bases between. In DNA form, the CDR3 reads TGTGCCAGCTCAGCCGTCGGAATCGAAGCTTTCTTT. Its protein product is CASSAVGIEAFF.

The V gene is TRBV5-1, the J gene TRBJ2-1; D gene unclear. Germline values: CDR1 SGHRS, CDR2 YFSETQ. CDR3 size: 14 residues. Deletions cut 1 base from V and 6 bases from J, with 11 bases between. CDR3 sequence: CASSLRLPGNEQFF. CDR3 bases: TGCGCCAGCAGCTTGCGGCTGCCCGGCAATGAGCAGTTCTTC.

The V and J genes are TRBV5-6 and TRBJ1-1; D call uncertain. The V end was cut by 4 bases, the J end by 6 bases, with 13 bases between. This CDR3 contains 13 residues. CDR1 is SGHDT, CDR2 YYEEEE, per germline. The CDR3 region is CASSPPLGSEAFF. Here the CDR3 DNA reads TGTGCCAGCAGCCCCCCTCTAGGGTCTGAAGCTTTCTTT.

The chain has TRBV29-1 and TRBJ2-3, with no clear D. Germline CDR1 and CDR2: SQVTM and ANQGSEA. V dropped 3 bases and J dropped 1 base, with 8 bases sitting between them. The CDR3 covers 13 residues. This CDR3 is CSVDPTGTDTQYF. CDR3 coding DNA: TGCAGCGTTGATCCCACTGGCACAGATACGCAGTATTTT.

J is TRBJ1-5 and V is TRBV6-1; weak D call: TRBD1 (6 bases). CDR1 and CDR2 from the germline V gene are MNHNS and SASEGT. The CDR3 runs 15 residues. The V end lost 2 bases, the J end lost 6 bases, and 14 bases lay between the germline ends. CDR3 amino acids: CASSERLGGGQPQHF. CDR3 in DNA: TGTGCCAGCAGTGAACGGTTAGGGGGAGGTCAGCCCCAGCATTTT.

CDR3 sequence reads: CASSATGLAELTDTQYF. CDR3 in DNA: TGTGCCAGCAGTGCTACAGGCTTAGCGGAACTTACAGATACGCAGTATTTT. This sequence joins TRBV27 and TRBJ2-3; D possibly corresponds to TRBD2 (6 bases). The CDR3 has 17 amino acids. The V and J ends lost 5 bases and 3 bases respectively, with 21 bases between them. In germline, CDR1 is MNHEY, CDR2 SMNVEV (reference sequence).

There are a few counts of this clone. This chain uses TRBV5-1 with TRBJ2-7, with 7 bases lining up with TRBD2. Trimming cost V 2 bases and J 7 bases; bases outside gene matches: 9. The CDR3 length is 14 residues. Germline lookup yields CDR1 SGHRS and CDR2 YFSETQ. CDR3 DNA sequence: TGCGCCAGCAGCTTAGGCGGGAGCTCGGGGGAGCAGTACTTC. Amino acid sequence: CASSLGGSSGEQYF.

This clone was found many times. The chain links TRBV19 to TRBJ1-5, with TRBD1 identical over 10 bases. J lost 6 bases, V lost 4 bases, and 6 bases had no gene match. There are 15 residues in the CDR3. Germline V lookup: CDR1 LNHDA, CDR2 SQIVND (reference sequence). The CDR3 loop reads CASSTPGQGTQPQHF. The CDR3 bases are TGTGCCAGTAGTACGCCGGGACAGGGGACTCAGCCCCAGCATTTT.

This chain connects TRBV5-1 to TRBJ2-2; TRBD1 matches at 9 bases. The germline gives CDR1 SGHRS, CDR2 YFSETQ. The V segment lost 4 bases and the J segment 5 bases; nucleotides outside the gene matches: 9. This CDR3 region has 16 residues. The CDR3 sequence: CASSTRTGAGTGELFF. In DNA, the CDR3 is TGCGCCAGCAGCACCAGGACAGGGGCGGGGACCGGGGAGCTGTTTTTT.

The chain carries TRBV27 and TRBJ2-5; D is undetermined. Trimming shortened V by 2 bases and J by 5 bases, and 9 bases separated the two germline ends. CDR3 length equals 13 residues. CDR1 and CDR2 from the germline V gene are MNHEY and SMNVEV (reference sequence). CDR3 residues: CASSLIRTETQYF. The DNA of the CDR3 is TGTGCCAGCAGTTTAATCAGGACCGAGACCCAGTACTTC.

The V and J genes are TRBV5-1 and TRBJ1-2; TRBD1 might be the D (6 bases). This CDR3 has 13 residues. Trimming cost V 1 base and J 6 bases, with 10 bases left between them. Per the germline V gene, CDR1 is SGHRS and CDR2 is YFSETQ. Here the CDR3 DNA reads TGCGCCAGCAGCTTGTCAGGGGTGGATGGCTACACCTTC. This sequence encodes CASSLSGVDGYTF.

The chain links TRBV7-8 to TRBJ1-5; TRBD1 might be the D (5 bases). CDR3 size: 17 residues. V was pared by 2 bases and J by 1 base, with 15 bases between. CDR1 is SGHVS and CDR2 is FQNEAQ in the germline V gene. The CDR3, as DNA: TGTGCCAGCAGCTTAAGCCCAGGGAGTTCGAGCAATCAGCCCCAGCATTTT. Amino acids: CASSLSPGSSSNQPQHF. Combining the CDR3 with reference TRBV7-8 and TRBJ1-5 gives the whole variable domain GAGVSQSPRYKVAKRGQDVALRCDPISGHVSLFWYQQALGQGPEFLTYFQNEAQLDKSGLPSDRFFAERPEGSVSTLKIQRTQQEDSAVYLCASSLSPGSSSNQPQHFGDGTRLSIL.

This chain connects TRBV7-6 to TRBJ2-7, with 8 nucleotides matching TRBD1. Germline CDR1 SGHVS, CDR2 FNYEAQ. This CDR3 is built from 16 residues. Trimming cost V 6 bases and J 4 bases; bases outside gene matches: 14. This CDR3 is CASSADSGTGWYEQYF. In DNA, the CDR3 is TGTGCCAGCAGTGCTGACTCCGGGACAGGATGGTACGAGCAGTACTTC. The variable domain in full, with the rest retrieved from reference TRBV7-6 and TRBJ2-7, is GAGVSQSPRYKVTKRGQDVALRCDPISGHVSLYWYRQALGQGPEFLTYFNYEAQQDKSGLPNDRFSAERPEGSISTLTIQRTEQRDSAMYRCASSADSGTGWYEQYFGPGTRLTVT.

The gene calls are TRBV6-5 and TRBJ2-1, with 12 bases matching TRBD2. The germline V gene encodes CDR1 MNHEY and CDR2 SVGAGI. This CDR3 contains 14 residues. J gave up 15 bases and V 5 bases, and 11 bases lay outside the gene matches. This CDR3 reads CASSKRTSGNLPFF. The CDR3 DNA reads as TGTGCCAGCAGTAAGAGGACTAGCGGGAATCTGCCGTTCTTC.

The chain links TRBV7-6 to TRBJ2-5; 14 nucleotides align to TRBD2. Losses at the gene ends were 5 bases for V and 4 bases for J; bases not matched to a gene: 0. The germline V gene has CDR1 SGHVS and CDR2 FNYEAQ. The CDR3 consists of 14 residues. This chain's CDR3 is CASSGTSGGETQYF. Here the CDR3 DNA reads TGTGCCAGCAGCGGGACTAGCGGGGGAGAGACCCAGTACTTC.

V gene TRBV10-3 combines with J gene TRBJ1-1; D unclear. Trimming removed 6 bases from V and 0 bases from J, with 11 bases in between. The CDR3 consists of 14 residues. Germline V gene data show CDR1 as ENHRY and CDR2 as SYGVKD. The CDR3 coding sequence is TGTGCCATCAGCCTCCAAGGAATGAACACTGAAGCTTTCTTT. This codes for CAISLQGMNTEAFF.

The genes are TRBV6-6 and TRBJ2-7; the D is unclear. Trimming pared 0 bases from V and 3 bases from J, leaving 3 bases between. The V gene's germline CDR1 is MNHNY and CDR2 SVGAGI (reference sequence). The CDR3 is 12 residues long. This CDR3 is CASSYSIYEQYF. DNA for the CDR3: TGTGCCAGCAGTTACTCGATCTACGAGCAGTACTTC.

The chain combines TRBV13 with TRBJ1-1, with D perhaps TRBD1 (5 bases). Germline V CDR1 and CDR2: PRHDT, FYEKMQ (reference sequence). This CDR3 is built from 12 residues. The V gene lost 3 bases and the J gene lost 7 bases, with 9 bases spanning the gap. The CDR3 sequence is CASSFTDSEAFF. In DNA, the CDR3 is TGTGCCAGCAGCTTTACAGACAGTGAAGCTTTCTTT.

The chain employs TRBV7-9 and TRBJ2-5; 8 bases are a match to TRBD1. Trimming removed 3 bases from V and 2 bases from J; junction bases left unmatched: 2. The CDR3 extends over 14 amino acids. The V gene's germline CDR1 is SEHNR and CDR2 FQNEAQ (reference sequence). This chain's CDR3 is CASSFGTGQETQYF. CDR3 nucleotides: TGTGCCAGCAGCTTTGGGACAGGACAAGAGACCCAGTACTTC. Based on the CDR3 plus reference TRBV7-9 and TRBJ2-5, the full variable domain is DTGVSQNPRHKITKRGQNVTFRCDPISEHNRLYWYRQTLGQGPEFLTYFQNEAQLEKSRLLSDRFSAERPKGSFSTLEIQRTEQGDSAMYLCASSFGTGQETQYFGPGTRLLVL.